The 24 T cell receptor beta chains presented below share a single source sample, sequenced in a study of blood T cells in healthy people across ages (dated by TCRdb to the mid-2010s). Libraries were made using 5' RACE. The sequencer was an Illumina HiSeq 2500. The second PCR ran for about 7 to 11 cycles and used a J-beta primer mix along with a sample-barcoded 5' primer. Starting from the raw public reads, TCRdb applied fastp trimming at Q25, assembled clones with MiXCR and retained in-frame beta chains. Merged by CDR3 protein, the rows form single entries marked with the most common genes and DNA. The sample table shows about 1.4 million distinct CDR3 sequences, and approximately 59% are seen once. The biggest ten clones account for more than 6% of the sample. The sequenced sample was blood. Receptors originate from a man between 18 and 35 years old in good health.

The J gene is TRBJ2-7, the V gene TRBV4-3, with D maybe TRBD2 (6 bases). Germline CDR1 and CDR2: LGHNA and YSLEER. Trimming took 1 base from V and 1 from J, leaving 14 bases between them. The length of the CDR3 is 16 residues. CDR3 in DNA: TGCGCCAGCAGCCAAGTTGGAGGGGACCTATCCTACGAGCAGTACTTC. It specifies CASSQVGGDLSYEQYF.

The J gene is TRBJ2-1, the V gene TRBV20-1; 10 bases align to TRBD2. V shed 0 bases, J shed 3 bases, and the junction held 5 bases outside the gene matches. Looked up from germline, CDR1 is DFQATT and CDR2 is SNEGSKA (reference sequence). The CDR3 extends over 16 amino acids. In DNA, the CDR3 is TGCAGTGCTAGAGACTTTAGCGGGGGGAACTACAATGAGCAGTTCTTC. Amino acid sequence: CSARDFSGGNYNEQFF.

The chain couples TRBV29-1 to TRBJ2-1; the D gene is possibly TRBD2 (7 bases). The V gene's germline CDR1 is SQVTM and CDR2 ANQGSEA. The CDR3 length is 14 residues. The V and J ends lost 7 bases and 6 bases respectively, with 19 bases between them. CDR3 sequence reads: CSARGGGAPNEQFF. The CDR3 nucleotides are TGCAGCGCACGAGGAGGGGGGGCACCCAATGAGCAGTTCTTC.

The chain couples TRBV7-9 to TRBJ2-7; no clear D. Germline assignment: CDR1 SEHNR and CDR2 FQNEAQ (reference sequence). The CDR3 spans 17 residues. Trimming removed 1 base from V and 0 bases from J, with 16 bases in between. The CDR3 is CASSLGALYGSSYEQYF. CDR3 DNA sequence: TGTGCCAGCAGCTTAGGGGCCCTTTACGGGTCCTCCTACGAGCAGTACTTC.

The genes are TRBV10-1 and TRBJ2-5; TRBD2 matches 7 bases. The last part of the DNA fits TRBJ2-7 better; the J call may be wrong. This CDR3 is 15 amino acids long. The germline gives CDR1 WNHNN, CDR2 SYGVQD (reference sequence). The CDR3 DNA is TGCGCCAGCAGTGAGTCGGTGGCGGGGGCCTACGAGCAGTACTTC. Residues: CASSESVAGAYEQYF.

The table lists this clonotype with a count of one. The V gene is TRBV12-3 or TRBV12-4, the J gene TRBJ2-7; no definite D call. CDR3 length: 15 residues. With 3 bases removed from V and 2 bases from J, the gap between germline ends came to 14 bases. CDR3 protein: CASSFSREEPYEQYF. The DNA for the CDR3 is TGTGCCAGCAGTTTCAGTCGAGAAGAACCCTACGAGCAGTACTTC.

The sample holds a few counts of this clonotype. The chain is built from TRBV12-3 or TRBV12-4 and TRBJ1-1; D gene ambiguous. Trimming took off 7 bases at V and 4 bases at J, with 10 bases between the two ends. The CDR3 runs 12 residues. The CDR3 sequence: CASNSGGTEAFF. The CDR3 DNA is TGTGCCAGCAACTCGGGAGGCACTGAAGCTTTCTTT.

Notes on this clonotype: A junction end diverges from the germline sequence, so it may reflect a read error. The chain joins TRBV29-1 to TRBJ1-5, with a weak D call TRBD1 (6 bases). Germline lookup yields CDR1 SQVTM and CDR2 ANQGSEA. The CDR3 consists of 12 residues. The CDR3 DNA reads TGCAGCGTTCGGGCAGGGGTGGGACCCCAGCGTTTT. It encodes CSVRAGVGPQRF.

Concerning this clonotype itself: The junction differs from germline at one of its ends, possibly a read error. The rearrangement links TRBV7-7 to TRBJ2-1, with D tentatively TRBD2 (6 bases). The CDR3 extends over 13 amino acids. From germline, CDR1 is SSHAT and CDR2 FNYEAQ (reference sequence). CDR3 protein: CASSLTGVDEQFF. The CDR3 bases are TGTGCTAGCAGCTTAACGGGGGTCGATGAGCAGTTCTTC.

V is TRBV16 and J is TRBJ1-2; D unresolved. Trimming removed 2 bases at V and 5 bases at J, with 6 bases between. Per the germline V gene, CDR1 is KGHSY and CDR2 is FQNENV. This CDR3 has 12 amino acids. DNA for the CDR3: TGTGCCAGCAGCCAAAATCGGTATGGCTACACCTTC. It codes for CASSQNRYGYTF.

The genes are TRBV6-2 or TRBV6-3 and TRBJ2-4; D perhaps matches TRBD2 (5 bases). Germline V CDR1 and CDR2: MNHEY, SVGEGT. With 7 bases removed from V and 9 bases from J, the gap between germline ends came to 16 bases. This CDR3 region has 13 residues. CDR3 DNA sequence: TGTGCCAGCACCCGGGGTTCCCCGGGCATTCAGTACTTC. Translating gives CASTRGSPGIQYF.

The chain combines TRBV7-2 with TRBJ2-3, with D hard to call. The CDR3 length is 15 residues. Per germline, CDR1 SGHTA and CDR2 FQGNSA. The V gene lost 6 bases and the J gene lost 2 bases, with 15 bases spanning the gap. CDR3 loop: CASRPRLGTTDTQYF. CDR3 nucleotide sequence: TGTGCCAGCAGGCCCCGGCTGGGAACCACAGATACGCAGTATTTT.

Only a few counts were recorded for this clonotype. V and J are TRBV5-1 and TRBJ2-5; 9 bases are a match to TRBD2. The CDR3 totals 13 residues. J gave up 2 bases and V 5 bases, and 1 base lay outside the gene matches. The V gene's germline CDR1 is SGHRS and CDR2 YFSETQ. The CDR3 sequence: CASRGLAQETQYF. The CDR3, as DNA: TGCGCCAGCAGAGGACTAGCGCAAGAGACCCAGTACTTC.

This clonotype was picked up a small number of times. V and J are TRBV12-3 or TRBV12-4 and TRBJ1-4, with 8 bases fitting TRBD1. CDR3 length: 14 residues. The V gene end was trimmed by 5 bases and the J gene end by 4 bases; junction bases not matched to a gene: 3. The CDR3: CASSPGQVNEKLFF. The DNA for the CDR3 is TGTGCCAGCAGTCCGGGACAGGTTAATGAAAAACTGTTTTTT.

The V and J genes are TRBV7-2 and TRBJ2-6, with D maybe TRBD1 (5 bases). This CDR3 region has 19 residues. CDR1 and CDR2 (germline): SGHTA, FQGNSA. V lost 7 bases and J 0 bases, leaving 22 bases between the germline ends. In DNA, the CDR3 is TGTGCCAGCAACCTCATCGGCACAGCTACAGGCTCTGGGGCCAACGTCCTGACTTTC. It yields the protein CASNLIGTATGSGANVLTF. The full variable domain, its missing parts supplied by reference TRBV7-2 and TRBJ2-6, is GAGVSQSPSNKVTEKGKDVELRCDPISGHTALYWYRQSLGQGLEFLIYFQGNSAPDKSGLPSDRFSAERTGGSVSTLTIQRTQQEDSAVYLCASNLIGTATGSGANVLTFGAGSRLTVL.

This sequence joins TRBV7-8 and TRBJ2-3; D gene ambiguous. The CDR3 is made up of 15 amino acids. With 7 bases removed from V and 2 bases from J, the gap between germline ends came to 16 bases. Germline lookup yields CDR1 SGHVS and CDR2 FQNEAQ. CDR3 region: CASTLKHGDTDTQYF. The CDR3 nucleotides read TGTGCCAGCACCCTAAAGCACGGAGACACAGATACGCAGTATTTT.

CDR3: CASSLGGGFVTQYF. Written as DNA, the CDR3 is TGTGCCAGCAGCTTAGGCGGGGGGTTTGTTACGCAGTATTTT. V is TRBV7-2 and J is TRBJ2-3; 8 bases match TRBD2. In germline, CDR1 is SGHTA, CDR2 FQGNSA. V gave up 1 base and J gave up 8 bases; unmatched junction bases: 5. The CDR3 has 14 residues.

The gene calls are TRBV20-1 and TRBJ2-5, with D unresolved. CDR1 and CDR2 from the germline V gene are DFQATT and SNEGSKA (reference sequence). V shed 6 bases and J shed 11 bases, with 16 bases lying between them. This CDR3 spans 11 amino acids. CDR3 loop: CSALEYNEQYF. The CDR3 DNA reads as TGCAGTGCCCTCGAATACAATGAGCAGTACTTC.

V and J are TRBV12-3 or TRBV12-4 and TRBJ1-4; no clear D. The CDR3 consists of 16 residues. The V and J ends lost 2 bases and 0 bases respectively, with 10 bases between them. CDR3 DNA sequence: TGTGCCAGCAGTTTATCCAAGGGTGCAACTAATGAAAAACTGTTTTTT. Amino acid sequence: CASSLSKGATNEKLFF.

The rearrangement joins TRBV4-3 to TRBJ2-5, with unresolved D. Germline values: CDR1 LGHNA, CDR2 YSLEER. This CDR3 has 13 amino acids. The V end was cut by 1 base, the J end by 8 bases, with 11 bases between. CDR3 sequence: CASSQGWSATQYF. The DNA of the CDR3 is TGCGCCAGCAGCCAAGGATGGTCAGCCACCCAGTACTTC.

To note about this clonotype: This sequence may be a read error, since a much larger clone differs from it by one base. The J gene is TRBJ2-7, the V gene TRBV7-6; 7 bases map to TRBD1. CDR1 and CDR2 from the germline V gene are SGHVS and FNYEAQ. V trimming: 5 bases; J trimming: 3 bases; junction bases outside the gene matches: 7. This CDR3 has 14 amino acids. In DNA, the CDR3 is TGTGCCAGCAGCCCCGGGACAGCCGACTACGAGCAGTACTTC. It yields the protein CASSPGTADYEQYF.

V usage is TRBV2 and J usage is TRBJ1-2; D not certain. CDR3 length: 13 amino acids. Germline CDR1 and CDR2: SNHLY and FYNNEI. V lost 1 base and J 4 bases, leaving 7 bases between the germline ends. Here the CDR3 reads CASSEVTAYGYTF. CDR3 bases: TGTGCCAGCAGTGAAGTGACGGCCTATGGCTACACCTTC.

The genes are TRBV13 and TRBJ2-3; 7 nucleotides line up with TRBD2. The CDR3 spans 15 residues. Trimming took 7 bases from V and 6 from J; bases not matched to a gene: 13. Germline CDR1 is PRHDT and CDR2 is FYEKMQ (reference sequence). CDR3: CASTLSSGGGDTQYF. The CDR3 DNA follows: TGTGCCAGCACCCTTTCTAGCGGAGGTGGGGATACGCAGTATTTT.

This clonotype turned up a few times. The chain employs TRBV20-1 and TRBJ2-7; TRBD1 or TRBD2 may be the D gene (5 bases each). Trimming removed 6 bases at V and 3 bases at J, with 15 bases between. This CDR3 is built from 13 residues. Germline CDR1 and CDR2: DFQATT and SNEGSKA (reference sequence). CDR3 coding DNA: TGCAGTGCACCGGGACCCATGGGCTACGAGCAGTACTTC. Residues: CSAPGPMGYEQYF.